These 31 T cell receptor beta chains originate from one sample sequenced in a study of blood T cells in healthy people across ages. A sample-barcoded 5' primer and a J-beta primer mix were used in a second PCR of about 7 to 12 cycles. In TCRdb, the 5' RACE reads were re-called with MiXCR into one record per CDR3 protein. In the table there are about 580,000 distinct CDR3 sequences, around half of which are singletons. The sample consisted of blood. All receptors come from an older man in good health.

This clonotype was observed a handful of times. V and J are TRBV7-9 and TRBJ2-7, with D tentatively TRBD2 (5 bases). Trimming pared 8 bases from V and 2 bases from J, leaving 19 bases between. Per germline, CDR1 SEHNR and CDR2 FQNEAQ (reference sequence). The CDR3 is made up of 15 amino acids. The CDR3 DNA reads as TGTGCCAGCGGGCTGGCGGGTATAACGCCCTACGAGCAGTACTTC. This translates into CASGLAGITPYEQYF.

This clonotype has just a few counts. The J gene is TRBJ2-1, the V gene TRBV7-2; D gene uncertain. Germline values: CDR1 SGHTA, CDR2 FQGNSA. V dropped 3 bases and J dropped 3 bases, with 6 bases sitting between them. The CDR3 extends over 13 amino acids. CDR3 DNA sequence: TGTGCCAGCAGCTTTTCTCTCTACAATGAGCAGTTCTTC. It encodes CASSFSLYNEQFF.

V usage is TRBV6-6 and J usage is TRBJ1-2; weak D call: TRBD1 (5 bases). The CDR3 covers 13 residues. Germline assignment: CDR1 MNHNY and CDR2 SVGAGI (reference sequence). V lost 2 bases and J lost 5, with 9 bases in between. The CDR3 region has the DNA TGTGCCAGCAGTTACGGGGACCGATATGGCTACACCTTC. Translating gives CASSYGDRYGYTF.

The rearrangement links TRBV6-4 to TRBJ2-1; 10 nucleotides line up with TRBD2. The CDR3 contains 13 residues. Germline V gene sequence: CDR1 MRHNA, CDR2 SNTAGT. V shed 6 bases, J shed 8 bases, and the junction held 4 bases outside the gene matches. DNA for the CDR3: TGTGCCAGCAGGCCTAGCGGGAGCCATGAGCAGTTCTTC. It is translated as CASRPSGSHEQFF.

The V and J genes are TRBV4-1 and TRBJ2-3; 10 nucleotides match TRBD2. Germline V gene data show CDR1 as MGHRA and CDR2 as YSYEKL. Trimming cost V 1 base and J 5 bases; bases outside gene matches: 6. The CDR3 has 16 residues. Here the CDR3 reads CASSQGPGTSVDTQYF. The CDR3 DNA follows: TGCGCCAGCAGCCAAGGACCCGGGACTAGCGTAGATACGCAGTATTTT.

This rearrangement joins TRBV10-3 to TRBJ1-5; 8 bases map to TRBD1. V shed 7 bases and J 4 bases; nucleotides not matched to a gene: 3. CDR1 and CDR2 from the germline V gene are ENHRY and SYGVKD. The CDR3 totals 13 residues. The CDR3 reads CAINGQGNQPQHF. CDR3 coding DNA: TGTGCCATCAATGGACAGGGAAATCAGCCCCAGCATTTT.

The genes are TRBV4-3 and TRBJ2-7; D may be TRBD2 (7 bases). The CDR3 extends over 15 amino acids. V was trimmed by 3 bases and J by 4 bases, leaving 16 bases between them. Germline CDR1 LGHNA, CDR2 YSLEER. In DNA, the CDR3 is TGCGCCAGCAGCCAGGACCGCGGGGGCTTATACGAGCAGTACTTC. Protein product: CASSQDRGGLYEQYF.

At least ten counts were recorded for this clonotype. The rearrangement joins TRBV6-5 to TRBJ2-4, with 9 bases aligning to TRBD1. Trimming at V came to 6 bases and at J to 4 bases, leaving 7 bases not matched to a gene. Germline V lookup: CDR1 MNHEY, CDR2 SVGAGI. The CDR3 loop spans 15 amino acids. This CDR3 reads CASRITGTGKNIQYF. In DNA, the CDR3 is TGTGCCAGCAGGATTACCGGGACAGGGAAAAACATTCAGTACTTC.

The CDR3: CASSPGRSSGNTIYF. DNA of the CDR3: TGTGCCAGCAGTCCTGGACGGAGCTCTGGAAACACCATATATTTT. V usage is TRBV6-6 and J usage is TRBJ1-3; D unclear. The CDR3 spans 15 residues. Germline loops: CDR1 MNHNY, CDR2 SVGAGI (reference sequence). Trimming took off 5 bases at V and 0 bases at J, with 11 bases between the two ends.

The rearrangement joins TRBV7-8 to TRBJ1-1; D gene uncertain. With 1 base removed from V and 8 bases from J, the gap between germline ends came to 11 bases. In germline, CDR1 is SGHVS, CDR2 FQNEAQ. CDR3 length: 13 amino acids. The CDR3 DNA reads TGTGCCAGCAGCTTAGGGGGAGGGTTCGAAGCTTTCTTT. It codes for CASSLGGGFEAFF.

This clonotype was counted only a few times. J is TRBJ2-1 and V is TRBV12-3 or TRBV12-4, with 10 bases matching TRBD2. The CDR3 is 14 residues long. V shed 8 bases and J 7 bases; nucleotides not matched to a gene: 8. The CDR3 sequence is CASGPSGGTNEQFF. CDR3 bases: TGTGCCAGCGGGCCTAGCGGGGGTACAAATGAGCAGTTCTTC.

This clonotype has only a few counts. The rearrangement joins TRBV6-2 or TRBV6-3 to TRBJ2-7; 9 bases are a match to TRBD1. After removal of 4 bases from V and 4 bases from J, the junction contained 2 bases not matched to a gene. Germline V gene lookup returns CDR1 MNHEY and CDR2 SVGEGT. The CDR3 totals 13 residues. CDR3 bases: TGTGCCAGCAGTTGGGACAGGGAGTACGAGCAGTACTTC. Protein: CASSWDREYEQYF.

This clonotype appeared once. The chain combines TRBV20-1 with TRBJ2-4, with no clear D. V lost 0 bases to trimming and J lost 9 bases, with 9 bases between them. Germline CDR1 is DFQATT and CDR2 is SNEGSKA (reference sequence). The CDR3 length is 12 residues. This CDR3 reads CSARESAGIQYF. DNA of the CDR3: TGCAGTGCTAGAGAATCGGCAGGCATTCAGTACTTC.

The table lists this clonotype with many counts. The chain couples TRBV25-1 to TRBJ2-3; 12 positions agree with TRBD2. The germline V gene encodes CDR1 MGHDK and CDR2 SYGVNS. With V trimmed by 4 bases and J by 3 bases, 5 bases remained unmatched. The CDR3 covers 16 residues. For the CDR3, the DNA is TGTGCCAGCAGTGCCGGACTAGCGGGAACTACAGATACGCAGTATTTT. Translating it yields CASSAGLAGTTDTQYF.

The V call is TRBV6-2 or TRBV6-3, the J call TRBJ2-1; 8 bases align to TRBD2. V shed 4 bases, J shed 7 bases, and the junction held 12 bases outside the gene matches. The germline gives CDR1 MNHEY, CDR2 SVGEGT. CDR3 length equals 16 residues. CDR3 DNA: TGTGCCAGCAGTTGGCCCAGCGGGAGTCTCAGGAATGAGCAGTTCTTC. Amino acids: CASSWPSGSLRNEQFF.

This clonotype turned up a few times. The chain joins TRBV6-2 or TRBV6-3 to TRBJ2-1, with D possibly matching TRBD2 (6 bases). The germline V gene encodes CDR1 MNHEY and CDR2 SVGEGT. CDR3 length: 13 amino acids. The V and J ends lost 6 bases and 6 bases respectively, with 12 bases between them. CDR3 sequence: CASSLDYPNEQFF. CDR3 sequence (DNA): TGTGCCAGCAGCTTGGACTACCCCAATGAGCAGTTCTTC.

This chain links TRBV7-2 with TRBJ1-1; 7 bases are a match to TRBD1. In germline, CDR1 is SGHTA, CDR2 FQGNSA. There are 16 residues in the CDR3. Trimming cost V 5 bases and J 0 bases; bases outside gene matches: 9. CDR3 sequence: CASSRQGVPLNTEAFF. The CDR3 DNA is TGTGCCAGCAGCCGACAGGGAGTACCCTTGAACACTGAAGCTTTCTTT.

This clonotype came up many times. CDR3 residues: CASSSSGGYNEQFF. The CDR3 DNA sequence: TGTGCCAGCAGTTCCTCAGGGGGATACAATGAGCAGTTCTTC. V gene TRBV6-5 combines with J gene TRBJ2-1; 7 bases line up with TRBD1. CDR1 and CDR2 from the germline V gene are MNHEY and SVGAGI. J lost 4 bases, V lost 4 bases, and 4 bases had no gene match. This CDR3 is 14 amino acids long.

The chain is built from TRBV7-2 and TRBJ2-3; D ambiguous. The germline gives CDR1 SGHTA, CDR2 FQGNSA. Trimming stripped 6 bases from V and 11 bases from J, with 15 bases between. The CDR3 is 12 residues long. CDR3: CASRGPQVMQYF. CDR3 in DNA: TGTGCCAGCAGGGGCCCACAAGTTATGCAGTATTTT.

This clonotype was counted between two and nine times. The CDR3 nucleotides are TGCGCCAGCAGCCTTATCGGGTTACCTGAGCAGTTCTTC. This codes for CASSLIGLPEQFF. The chain combines TRBV4-3 with TRBJ2-1; D is unclear. Trimming removed 4 bases at V and 9 bases at J, with 13 bases between. The CDR3 is made up of 13 amino acids. Germline V gene sequence: CDR1 LGHNA, CDR2 YSLEER.

This clonotype was detected only a few times. The chain combines TRBV5-1 with TRBJ2-5; TRBD2 agrees at 9 bases. The CDR3 runs to 14 residues. Germline V gene data show CDR1 as SGHRS and CDR2 as YFSETQ. The ends lost 4 bases at V and 1 base at J; junction bases unmatched: 2. The CDR3 DNA reads as TGCGCCAGCAGCATGACTAGCGGCCAAGAGACCCAGTACTTC. Translated, it gives CASSMTSGQETQYF. Full variable domain (remainder filled in from reference TRBV5-1 and TRBJ2-5): KAGVTQTPRYLIKTRGQQVTLSCSPISGHRSVSWYQQTPGQGLQFLFEYFSETQRNKGNFPGRFSGRQFSNSRSEMNVSTLELGDSALYLCASSMTSGQETQYFGPGTRLLVL.

This clonotype appeared many times. The chain employs TRBV6-5 and TRBJ1-6; the match to TRBD1 covers 10 bases. CDR1 and CDR2 (germline): MNHEY, SVGAGI. This CDR3 contains 13 residues. V was pared by 10 bases and J by 10 bases, with 7 bases of the junction left unmatched. This CDR3 reads CAIRQGASSPLHF. CDR3 DNA: TGTGCCATAAGACAGGGGGCATCGTCACCCCTCCACTTT.

The chain joins TRBV6-2 or TRBV6-3 to TRBJ2-5, with D possibly matching TRBD1 (5 bases). The CDR3 totals 14 residues. V was trimmed by 10 bases and J by 1 base, leaving 16 bases between them. The V gene's germline CDR1 is MNHEY and CDR2 SVGEGT. CDR3 bases: TGTGCCACTTATTCCTGGGGCCGCCAAGAGACCCAGTACTTC. It yields the protein CATYSWGRQETQYF.

The chain has TRBV20-1 and TRBJ2-5; a possible D gene is TRBD2 (5 bases). Judging by the DNA end, TRBJ2-7 fits better; the J call may be wrong. Per the germline V gene, CDR1 is DFQATT and CDR2 is SNEGSKA (reference sequence). This CDR3 region has 12 residues. This CDR3 reads CSALPGVYEQYF. The CDR3 nucleotides read TGCAGTGCCCTACCCGGGGTCTACGAGCAGTACTTC.

The CDR3 sequence is CSANPTTDSGNTIYF. The CDR3 DNA reads as TGCAGTGCTAACCCTACCACCGACTCTGGAAACACCATATATTTT. The chain is built from TRBV20-1 and TRBJ1-3; D is unresolved. CDR3 length: 15 residues. Looked up from germline, CDR1 is DFQATT and CDR2 is SNEGSKA (reference sequence). Trimming took off 4 bases at V and 0 bases at J, with 13 bases between the two ends.

The chain is built from TRBV7-2 and TRBJ1-5; D possibly corresponds to TRBD1 (6 bases). The germline V and J ends were trimmed by 8 bases and 5 bases, with 13 bases remaining between them. Looked up from germline, CDR1 is SGHTA and CDR2 is FQGNSA. The CDR3 runs to 13 residues. The CDR3 reads CASSRDTDQPQHF. The CDR3 DNA is TGTGCCAGCTCCCGGGACACAGATCAGCCCCAGCATTTT.

The rearrangement joins TRBV9 to TRBJ2-1; possible D gene TRBD2, 7 bases. The CDR3 runs to 18 residues. V was clipped by 0 bases and J by 2 bases, with 18 bases between them. The germline V gene encodes CDR1 SGDLS and CDR2 YYNGEE. The CDR3 DNA reads as TGTGCCAGCAGCGTAGGTATTGGGGGGGGCCGAACCTACAATGAGCAGTTCTTC. This sequence encodes CASSVGIGGGRTYNEQFF.

CDR3 in amino acids: CASSRTRGHGYTF. CDR3 DNA: TGTGCCAGCAGCCGGACCAGGGGCCATGGCTACACCTTC. The rearrangement joins TRBV7-2 to TRBJ1-2, with D perhaps matching TRBD1 (6 bases). CDR1 SGHTA and CDR2 FQGNSA come from the germline V gene. Trimming shortened V by 5 bases and J by 6 bases, and 13 bases separated the two germline ends. This CDR3 comprises 13 residues.

This clonotype turned up a few times. This CDR3 reads CASSPVVQETQYF. The DNA of the CDR3 is TGTGCCAGCAGTCCAGTAGTCCAAGAGACCCAGTACTTC. The chain employs TRBV7-2 and TRBJ2-5; unclear D gene. Looked up from germline, CDR1 is SGHTA and CDR2 is FQGNSA. This CDR3 contains 13 residues. V lost 6 bases, J lost 1 base, and 9 bases lay in between.

The genes are TRBV19 and TRBJ1-1, with a possible D match to TRBD1 (5 bases). The V end lost 7 bases, the J end lost 2 bases, and 14 bases lay between the germline ends. CDR3 length: 14 amino acids. Germline-derived CDR1 and CDR2 are LNHDA and SQIVND (reference sequence). Here the CDR3 reads CASNTGEGNTEAFF. CDR3 coding DNA: TGTGCCAGTAATACAGGTGAAGGCAACACTGAAGCTTTCTTT. Based on the CDR3 plus reference TRBV19 and TRBJ1-1, the full variable domain is DGGITQSPKYLFRKEGQNVTLSCEQNLNHDAMYWYRQDPGQGLRLIYYSQIVNDFQKGDIAEGYSVSREKKESFPLTVTSAQKNPTAFYLCASNTGEGNTEAFFGQGTRLTVV.

A single count supports this clonotype. This chain links TRBV27 with TRBJ2-6; D is possibly TRBD1 (6 bases). V was cut by 5 bases and J by 2 bases, with 10 bases left in between. Germline loops: CDR1 MNHEY, CDR2 SMNVEV (reference sequence). This CDR3 contains 15 residues. The CDR3 loop is CASSIYRAGANVLTF. CDR3 sequence (DNA): TGTGCCAGCAGTATATACAGGGCTGGGGCCAACGTCCTGACTTTC.